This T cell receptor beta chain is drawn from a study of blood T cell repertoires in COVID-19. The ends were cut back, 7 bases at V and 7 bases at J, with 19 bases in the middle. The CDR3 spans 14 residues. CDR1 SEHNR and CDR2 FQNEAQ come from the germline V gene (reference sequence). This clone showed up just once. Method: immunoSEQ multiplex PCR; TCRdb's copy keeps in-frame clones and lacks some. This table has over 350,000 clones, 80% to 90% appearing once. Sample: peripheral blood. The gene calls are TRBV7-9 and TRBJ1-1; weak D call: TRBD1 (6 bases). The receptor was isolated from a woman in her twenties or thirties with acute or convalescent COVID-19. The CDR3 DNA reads TGTGCCAGCACCGACCGGACAGAAACGGGTGAAGCTTTCTTT. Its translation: CASTDRTETGEAFF.